Only a few counts were recorded for the clone carrying this T cell receptor beta chain. Antigen: not known. Deletions cut 2 bases from V and 2 bases from J, with 10 bases between. The CDR3 totals 14 residues. From germline, CDR1 is MNHEY and CDR2 SVGAGI. This sample's treatment: oral pan-JAK inhibitor, 5-10 mg twice daily. Extracted RNA was reverse transcribed, and the resulting cDNA served as sequencing template. Clones were read by immunoSEQ multiplex PCR, and TCRdb kept only the in-frame ones, dropping some. The sample has approximately 110,000 clones; about 60% are singletons. The sample comes from a study of CD8+ T cells in alopecia areata. General observations from the study: Expanded CD8+ clones among the top 100, and scalp clonality, were significantly decreased by tofacitinib. It was lesional scalp, especially alopecia totalis/universalis, that showed higher clonality than normal scalp. As there was one nonresponder, how baseline CD8+ expansion relates to response remains uncertain.

The rearrangement links TRBV6-5 to TRBJ2-7, with D possibly matching TRBD1 (6 bases). Material: CD8+ T cells sorted from blood, obtained at week 24, from a patient treated with tofacitinib. The clonotype was recovered from a human donor with alopecia areata. CDR3 residues: CASSYLGQAYEQYF. CDR3 DNA sequence: TGTGCCAGCAGTTACCTGGGACAAGCCTACGAGCAGTACTTC.